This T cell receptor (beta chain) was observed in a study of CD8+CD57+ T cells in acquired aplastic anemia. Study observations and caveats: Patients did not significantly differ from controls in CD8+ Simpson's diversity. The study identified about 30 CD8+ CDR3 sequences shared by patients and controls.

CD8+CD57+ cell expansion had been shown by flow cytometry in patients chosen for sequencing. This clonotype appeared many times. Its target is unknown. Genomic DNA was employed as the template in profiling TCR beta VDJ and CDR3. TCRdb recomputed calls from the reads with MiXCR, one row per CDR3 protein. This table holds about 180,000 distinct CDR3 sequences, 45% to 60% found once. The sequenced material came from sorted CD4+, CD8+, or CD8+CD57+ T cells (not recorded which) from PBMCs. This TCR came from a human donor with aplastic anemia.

The CDR3 here is CASSIRHGPYEQYF. The CDR3 DNA reads as TGTGCCAGTAGTATAAGGCACGGTCCCTACGAGCAGTACTTC. The V and J genes are TRBV19 and TRBJ2-7; D remains unclear. V was clipped by 2 bases and J by 2 bases, with 10 bases between them. Germline assignment: CDR1 LNHDA and CDR2 SQIVND (reference sequence). This CDR3 is 14 amino acids long.